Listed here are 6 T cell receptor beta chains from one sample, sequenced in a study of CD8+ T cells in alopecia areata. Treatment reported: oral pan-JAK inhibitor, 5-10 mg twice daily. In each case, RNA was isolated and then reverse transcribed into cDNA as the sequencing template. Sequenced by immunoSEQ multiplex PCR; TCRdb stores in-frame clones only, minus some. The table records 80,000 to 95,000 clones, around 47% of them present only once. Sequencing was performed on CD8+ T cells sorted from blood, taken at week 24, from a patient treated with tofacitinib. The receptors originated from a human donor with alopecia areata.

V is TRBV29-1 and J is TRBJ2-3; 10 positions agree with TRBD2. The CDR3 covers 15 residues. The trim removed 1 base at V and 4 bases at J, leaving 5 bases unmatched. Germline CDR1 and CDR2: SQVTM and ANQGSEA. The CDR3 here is CSVEGGTSVADTQYF. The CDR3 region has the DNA TGCAGCGTTGAAGGCGGGACTAGCGTGGCAGATACGCAGTATTTT.

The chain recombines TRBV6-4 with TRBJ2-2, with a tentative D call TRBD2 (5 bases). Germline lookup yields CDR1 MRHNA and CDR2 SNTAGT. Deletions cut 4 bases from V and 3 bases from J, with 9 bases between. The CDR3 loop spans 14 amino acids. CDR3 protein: CASSAREHTGELFF. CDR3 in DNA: TGTGCCAGCAGTGCCCGGGAACACACCGGGGAGCTGTTTTTT.

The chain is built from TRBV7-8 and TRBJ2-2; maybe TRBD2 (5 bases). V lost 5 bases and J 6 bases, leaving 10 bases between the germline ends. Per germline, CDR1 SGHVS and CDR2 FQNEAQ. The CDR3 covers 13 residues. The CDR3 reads CASSAEGSGELFF. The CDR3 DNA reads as TGTGCCAGCAGCGCAGAGGGCTCCGGGGAGCTGTTTTTT.

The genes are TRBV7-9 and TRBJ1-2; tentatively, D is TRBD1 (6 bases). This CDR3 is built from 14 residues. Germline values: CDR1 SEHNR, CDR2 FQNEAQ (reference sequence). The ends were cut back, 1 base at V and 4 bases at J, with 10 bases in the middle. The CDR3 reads CASSLGVRGYGYTF. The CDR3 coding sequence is TGTGCCAGCAGCTTAGGGGTCAGGGGCTATGGCTACACCTTC.

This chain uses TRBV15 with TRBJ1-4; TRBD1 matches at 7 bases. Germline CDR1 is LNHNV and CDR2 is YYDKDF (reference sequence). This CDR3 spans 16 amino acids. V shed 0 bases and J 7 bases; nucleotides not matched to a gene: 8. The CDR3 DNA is TGTGCCACCAGCAGAGATCATGGGACAGCCAGTGAAAAACTGTTTTTT. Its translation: CATSRDHGTASEKLFF.

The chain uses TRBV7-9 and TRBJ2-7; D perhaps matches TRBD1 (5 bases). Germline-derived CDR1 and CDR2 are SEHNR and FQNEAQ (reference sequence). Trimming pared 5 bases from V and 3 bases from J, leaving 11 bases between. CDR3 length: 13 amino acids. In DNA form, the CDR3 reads TGTGCCAGCAGCCACCAGGGTAACTACGAGCAGTACTTC. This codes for CASSHQGNYEQYF.